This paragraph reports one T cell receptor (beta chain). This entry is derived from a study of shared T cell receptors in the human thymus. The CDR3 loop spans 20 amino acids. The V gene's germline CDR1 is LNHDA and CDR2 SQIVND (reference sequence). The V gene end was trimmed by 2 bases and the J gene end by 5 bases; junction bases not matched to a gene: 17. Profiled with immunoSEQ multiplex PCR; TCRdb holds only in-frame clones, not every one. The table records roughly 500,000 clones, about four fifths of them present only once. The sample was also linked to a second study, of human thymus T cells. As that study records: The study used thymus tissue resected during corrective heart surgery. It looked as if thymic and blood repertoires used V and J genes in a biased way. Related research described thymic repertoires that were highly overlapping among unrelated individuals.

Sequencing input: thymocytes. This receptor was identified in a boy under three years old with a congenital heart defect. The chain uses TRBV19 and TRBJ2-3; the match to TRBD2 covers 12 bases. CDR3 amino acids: CASSIRREAASGRAIDTQYF. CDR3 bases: TGTGCCAGTAGTATACGGCGCGAGGCGGCTAGCGGGAGGGCCATAGATACGCAGTATTTT.